This T cell receptor beta chain was observed in a study of cytomegalovirus exposure and HLA in healthy donors. Concerning this clone: Its antigen is not identified.

The CDR3 runs 13 residues. Germline loops: CDR1 SGHVS, CDR2 FQNEAQ. V lost 1 base and J lost 2, with 6 bases in between. PCR employed 60 Vbeta and 13 Jbeta primers. Method: immunoSEQ multiplex PCR; TCRdb's copy keeps in-frame clones and lacks some. The data contain more than 95,000 clones, around three quarters of them singletons. Study findings and constraints: In vitro assays verified that a few CMV-associated chains recognized CMV antigens specifically.

The receptor's source is a woman under 30 in good health and CMV-seropositive. The rearrangement uses TRBV7-8 and TRBJ2-7; D is unclear. Sequencing used PBMCs. CDR3 DNA sequence: TGTGCCAGCAGCTTAGGGCTAGCCTACGAGCAGTACTTC. This gives the protein CASSLGLAYEQYF. The full variable domain, rest sourced from reference TRBV7-8 and TRBJ2-7, is GAGVSQSPRYKVAKRGQDVALRCDPISGHVSLFWYQQALGQGPEFLTYFQNEAQLDKSGLPSDRFFAERPEGSVSTLKIQRTQQEDSAVYLCASSLGLAYEQYFGPGTRLTVT.